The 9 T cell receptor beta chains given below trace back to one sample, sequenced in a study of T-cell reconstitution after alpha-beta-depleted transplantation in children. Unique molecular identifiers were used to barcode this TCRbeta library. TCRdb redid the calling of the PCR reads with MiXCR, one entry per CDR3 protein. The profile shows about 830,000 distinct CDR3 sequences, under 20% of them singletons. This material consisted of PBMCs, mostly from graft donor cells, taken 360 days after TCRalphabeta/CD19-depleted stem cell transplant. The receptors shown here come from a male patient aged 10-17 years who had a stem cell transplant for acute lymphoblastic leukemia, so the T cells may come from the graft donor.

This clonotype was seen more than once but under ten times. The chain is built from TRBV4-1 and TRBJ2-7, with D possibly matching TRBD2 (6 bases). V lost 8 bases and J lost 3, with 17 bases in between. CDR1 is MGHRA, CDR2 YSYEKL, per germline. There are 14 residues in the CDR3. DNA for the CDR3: TGCGCCAGCGGCTGGGGAGCGGGTAGCTACGAGCAGTACTTC. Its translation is CASGWGAGSYEQYF.

The CDR3 DNA reads as TGTGCCAGCAGTCCTCGCGGAAGGATCTCGAACACTGAAGCTTTCTTT. Protein: CASSPRGRISNTEAFF. This chain links TRBV6-5 with TRBJ1-1; D is undetermined. This CDR3 spans 16 amino acids. V shed 5 bases and J shed 1 base, with 17 bases lying between them. From germline, CDR1 is MNHEY and CDR2 SVGAGI.

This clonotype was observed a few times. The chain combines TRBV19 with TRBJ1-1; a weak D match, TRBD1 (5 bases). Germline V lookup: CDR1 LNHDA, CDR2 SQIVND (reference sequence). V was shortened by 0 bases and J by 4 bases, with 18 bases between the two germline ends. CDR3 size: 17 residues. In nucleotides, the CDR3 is TGTGCCAGTAGTATAGATGAAGAGGGGACTTTATCCACTGAAGCTTTCTTT. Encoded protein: CASSIDEEGTLSTEAFF.

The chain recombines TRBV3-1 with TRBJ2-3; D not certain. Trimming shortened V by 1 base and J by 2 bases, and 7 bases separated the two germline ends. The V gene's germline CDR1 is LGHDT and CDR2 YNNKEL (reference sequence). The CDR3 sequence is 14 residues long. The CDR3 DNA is TGTGCCAGCAGCCAAGGTCGGATCACAGATACGCAGTATTTT. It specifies CASSQGRITDTQYF.

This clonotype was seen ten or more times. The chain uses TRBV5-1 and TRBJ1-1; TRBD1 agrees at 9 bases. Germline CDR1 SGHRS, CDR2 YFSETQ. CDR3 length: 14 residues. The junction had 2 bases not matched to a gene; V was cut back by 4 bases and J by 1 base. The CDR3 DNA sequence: TGCGCCAGCAGCGGACAGGGGACGAACACTGAAGCTTTCTTT. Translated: CASSGQGTNTEAFF.

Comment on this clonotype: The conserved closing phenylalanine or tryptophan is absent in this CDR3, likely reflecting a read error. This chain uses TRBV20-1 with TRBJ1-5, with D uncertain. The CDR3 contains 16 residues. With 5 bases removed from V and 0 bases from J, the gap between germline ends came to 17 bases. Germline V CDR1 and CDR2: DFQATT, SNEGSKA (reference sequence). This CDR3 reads CSAPFLSISSNQPQHY. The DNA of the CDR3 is TGCAGTGCTCCCTTCTTATCTATCTCTAGCAATCAGCCCCAGCATTAT.

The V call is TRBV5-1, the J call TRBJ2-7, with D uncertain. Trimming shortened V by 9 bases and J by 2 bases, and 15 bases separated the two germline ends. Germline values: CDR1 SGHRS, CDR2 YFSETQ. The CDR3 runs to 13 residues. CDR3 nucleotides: TGCGCCACCTCATCCGTAGGTACCTACGAGCAGTACTTC. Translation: CATSSVGTYEQYF.

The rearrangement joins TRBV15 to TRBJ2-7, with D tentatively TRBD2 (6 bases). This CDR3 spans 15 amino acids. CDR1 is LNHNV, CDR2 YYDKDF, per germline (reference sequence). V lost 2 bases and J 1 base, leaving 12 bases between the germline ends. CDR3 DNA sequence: TGTGCCACCAGCAGATTGGTGGGACTTTCCTACGAGCAGTACTTC. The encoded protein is CATSRLVGLSYEQYF.

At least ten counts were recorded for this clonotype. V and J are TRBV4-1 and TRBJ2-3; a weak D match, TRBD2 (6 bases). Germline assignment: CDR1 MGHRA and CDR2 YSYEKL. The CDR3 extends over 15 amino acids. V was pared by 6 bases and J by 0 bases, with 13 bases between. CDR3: CASSLIADSTDTQYF. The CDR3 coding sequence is TGCGCCAGCAGTCTAATAGCGGACAGCACAGATACGCAGTATTTT.